A selection of T cell receptor beta chains follows, all from one sample in a study of CD8+CD57+ T cells in acquired aplastic anemia. Via MiXCR, TCRdb re-called the reads, giving one row per CDR3 protein. The table lists 210,000 or so distinct CDR3 sequences, about half of them singletons. The sample taken for sequencing was sorted CD4+, CD8+, or CD8+CD57+ T cells (not recorded which) from PBMCs. These TCRs come from a human donor with aplastic anemia. Each CDR3 is given with its conserved first and last residue. Each record gives: clone size, J gene, V gene, D gene, CDR3 protein, CDR3 DNA. The D gene is left open where the match is weak. The listing skips clone size in some rows; elsewhere it reads once, few, many or a size class.

>-|TRBJ1-1|TRBV7-9|-
CASRPWAGRNTEAFF
TGTGCCAGCAGACCATGGGCAGGGCGTAACACTGAAGCTTTCTTT
>-|TRBJ1-1|TRBV2|TRBD1
CASRVDRGEAFF
TGTGCCAGCAGGGTAGACAGGGGGGAAGCTTTCTTT
>many|TRBJ2-2|TRBV5-1|-
CASSSARANTGELFF
TGCGCCAGCAGCTCGGCCAGAGCGAACACCGGGGAGCTGTTTTTT
>once|TRBJ1-4|TRBV6-2/TRBV6-3|TRBD1
CASRATGGLGEELFF
TGTGCCAGCAGAGCGACAGGGGGCCTGGGTGAAGAACTGTTTTTT
>-|TRBJ1-5|TRBV19|TRBD1
CASSILPTRTGRNQPQHF
TGTGCCAGTAGTATCCTCCCTACCCGGACAGGGCGCAATCAGCCCCAGCATTTT
>once|TRBJ2-7|TRBV25-1|TRBD1
CASSEYPGQGGEQYF
TGTGCCAGCAGTGAATATCCGGGACAGGGGGGAGAGCAGTACTTC
>-|TRBJ1-5|TRBV20-1|-
CSARGGQPQHF
TGCAGTGCTAGAGGAGGCCAGCCCCAGCATTTT
>many|TRBJ1-1|TRBV7-3|-
CASSLLSSTEAFF
TGTGCCAGCAGCTTACTATCAAGCACTGAAGCTTTCTTT
>-|TRBJ2-2|TRBV7-2|-
CASSLGRGGTGELFF
TGTGCCAGCAGCTTAGGCAGGGGTGGCACCGGGGAGCTGTTTTTT
>many|TRBJ1-1|TRBV19|TRBD1
CASTRDREDTEAFF
TGTGCCAGTACCCGGGACAGGGAAGACACTGAAGCTTTCTTT
>many|TRBJ1-6|TRBV28|-
CASSLTFDNSPLHF
TGTGCCAGCAGTTTAACTTTCGATAATTCACCCCTCCACTTT
>many|TRBJ1-6|TRBV12-3/TRBV12-4|-
CASSRQAHNSPLHF
TGTGCCAGCAGCCGACAGGCCCATAATTCACCCCTCCACTTT
>-|TRBJ1-6|TRBV5-5|-
CASSLHGGSPLHF
TGTGCCAGCAGCTTACATGGAGGGTCACCCCTCCACTTT
>-|TRBJ1-3|TRBV15|TRBD1
CATSINRGDGNTIYF
TGTGCCACCAGCATAAACAGGGGAGACGGAAACACCATATATTTT
>many|TRBJ1-2|TRBV5-5|-
CASSSAGQGILGYTF
TGTGCCAGCAGCTCTGCAGGGCAGGGGATTCTTGGCTACACCTTC
>-|TRBJ1-2|TRBV2|-
CASRGGRHYGYTF
TGTGCCAGCAGAGGGGGGCGTCACTATGGCTACACCTTC
>-|TRBJ2-5|TRBV20-1|-
CSASGEETQYF
TGCAGTGCTAGTGGTGAAGAGACCCAGTACTTC
>many|TRBJ2-5|TRBV10-3|TRBD2
CAIRTSGGNGETQYF
TGTGCCATCAGGACTAGCGGGGGTAACGGGGAGACCCAGTACTTC
>-|TRBJ1-3|TRBV2|TRBD1
CASSPDRSGNTIYF
TGTGCCAGCAGTCCGGACAGGTCCGGAAACACCATATATTTT
>many|TRBJ1-2|TRBV15|-
CATSREGGTYGYTF
TGTGCCACCAGCAGAGAGGGCGGAACCTATGGCTACACCTTC
>many|TRBJ1-6|TRBV15|-
CATSRDMKLGSPLHF
TGTGCCACCAGCAGAGACATGAAATTAGGTTCACCCCTCCACTTT
>many|TRBJ2-7|TRBV9|-
CASSVAAASYEQYF
TGTGCCAGCAGCGTAGCTGCAGCCTCCTACGAGCAGTACTTC
>many|TRBJ1-6|TRBV11-2|-
CKPGIGSPLHF
TGTAAACCAGGTATCGGTTCACCCCTCCACTTT
>many|TRBJ2-2|TRBV7-9|TRBD2
CASSPQRGDYVTGELFF
TGTGCCAGCAGCCCTCAACGGGGGGACTACGTCACCGGGGAGCTGTTTTTT
>many|TRBJ1-3|TRBV6-6|-
CASSYDTGNSGNTIYF
TGTGCCAGCAGTTACGATACGGGCAACTCTGGAAACACCATATATTTT
>-|TRBJ2-7|TRBV2|-
CASTGTADPHYEQYF
TGTGCCAGCACTGGAACCGCGGACCCTCACTACGAGCAGTACTTC
>-|TRBJ1-2|TRBV5-8|TRBD1
CASSPRDRGPRSGYTF
TGTGCCAGCAGCCCCCGGGACAGGGGGCCGAGGAGTGGCTACACCTTC
>-|TRBJ2-7|TRBV4-1|-
CASSPSALAYSYEQYF
TGCGCCAGCAGCCCATCAGCTCTGGCCTATTCCTACGAGCAGTACTTC